This section outlines one TCR beta chain sequence together with its context. This clonotype was detected ten times or more. It has no known antigen specificity. The input lacks base qualities; no much larger clone sits a single base away. Trimming at the junction amounts to 3 bases on V and 0 bases on J, and the germline ends lie 12 bases apart. The cysteine opens and the phenylalanine closes a CDR3 of 15 amino acids. This entry keeps only the CDR3 DNA: 45 bases, framed from base 1. Looking up the germline V gene yields CDR1 SGHDT and CDR2 YYEEEE. The time point label corresponds to: newly diagnosed GD, antithyroid drugs for less than 3 months. For both TCR sequencing and RNA sequencing, RNA was extracted from PBMCs in TRIzol. The diagnosis of Graves' disease was made according to American Thyroid Association guidelines. Patients for the study were recruited at an endocrinology department in Xi'an, China. From each patient, around 9.3 milliliters of peripheral blood was collected into an EDTA anticoagulant tube. Ficoll Paque Plus density gradient separation was used to isolate PBMCs, and no additional T cell sorting was done. An Agilent 2100 Bioanalyzer and agarose gel were used to assess RNA quality, and a NanoDrop 2000 was used to measure RNA concentration.

These data originate in a study of regulatory T cells in long-lasting Graves disease (dated by TCRdb to about 2021). Regarding the complete study: In the newly diagnosed Graves' disease group, patients had been taking antithyroid drugs for less than 3 months. Patients with persistent Graves' disease were compared with patients with newly diagnosed Graves' disease using TCR sequencing and RNA sequencing of peripheral blood. A total of around 33 samples were covered by TCR sequencing, comprising around 13 persistent and some 20 newly diagnosed Graves' disease patients. The study was conducted in China and was registered as a clinical trial.

Points the paper makes about the study in general: TRBV28, TRBJ1-2 and TRBJ2-5 were preferentially used in persistent disease, while TRBV20-1 and TRBJ2-1 were favored in newly diagnosed disease. Compared with newly diagnosed patients, persistent Graves' disease patients had lower TCR Shannon entropy and fewer highly expanded clones, which suggests clonal expansion. Peripheral blood alone was examined, since thyroid tissue, which constituted the primary lesion, could not be accessed. Sequencing and analysis were limited to the TCR beta chain. As a limitation, the authors acknowledged that the small sample size may reduce accuracy. Patients with persistent disease shared more public clonotypes (approximately 2,500) than newly diagnosed patients did (approximately 1,000).

Preparation of the library involved multiplex PCR. Sequencing was performed on an Illumina HiSeq 4000. TCR beta libraries were built with iRepertoire HTBI primers and Arm-PCR amplification of CDR3 regions. Gel purification was performed on PCR products prior to sequencing. In the paper's pipeline: A total of 62 TRBV and 14 TRBJ segments were identified across samples and were used for gene usage analysis of CDR3 amino acid clonotypes. COPE and FqMerger were used to merge filtered high-quality paired reads into contigs. BLAST was used to align contigs to IMGT TRBV, TRBD and TRBJ reference genes, with CDR3 defined following IMGT. Any clonotype with a frequency above 0.1% was counted as a highly expanded clone. Shannon entropy was used to measure repertoire diversity, and the Gini coefficient was used to measure V-J evenness. Clonotypes shared by more than one individual were considered public. TCRdb reran the public reads through fastp at Q25 and MiXCR, keeping productive beta chains. Every CDR3 protein is listed once, alongside the most common genes and DNA of its rows. The V and J calls come from TCRdb's annotation, not from the publication. For this sample there are about 380,000 distinct CDR3 sequences; about 14% appear just once. Jointly, the top ten make up around a fifth of the sample.

Material: peripheral blood mononuclear cells (PBMCs), obtained at new diagnosis, from a patient treated with antithyroid drugs. The TCR comes from a female donor with Graves disease. Recombination joined TRBV5-6 with TRBJ1-2, with the D gene not confidently named. The CDR3: CASSSESEANYGYTF. At the DNA level, the sequence is TGTGCCAGCAGCTCCGAGTCCGAGGCTAACTATGGCTACACCTTC.